One sample yielded the 32 T cell receptor beta chains listed below, sequenced in a study of T-cell memory formation after mild COVID-19. TCRdb reprocessed the 5' RACE reads with MiXCR, giving one entry per CDR3 protein. The sample yields approximately 580,000 distinct CDR3 sequences, around 20% seen once. Specimen: PBMCs or a T cell subset sorted from them (not recorded which). The receptor source for this set is an adult woman who had mild COVID-19 (a few samples of this study predate the infection). Cell type and time point are not known.

The chain is built from TRBV29-1 and TRBJ1-2; D gene uncertain. Germline loops: CDR1 SQVTM, CDR2 ANQGSEA. Trimming stripped 3 bases from V and 8 bases from J, with 13 bases between. This CDR3 spans 12 amino acids. In DNA form, the CDR3 reads TGCAGCGTTGAGTATAGGCTGAAGGGCTACACCTTC. It yields the protein CSVEYRLKGYTF.

The chain recombines TRBV7-8 with TRBJ2-7, with 9 bases matching TRBD1. The germline V gene encodes CDR1 SGHVS and CDR2 FQNEAQ. V was clipped by 6 bases and J by 0 bases; unmatched bases: 6. This CDR3 spans 15 amino acids. The CDR3 DNA follows: TGTGCCAGCAGGAGGGACAGGGAATTCTCCTACGAGCAGTACTTC. Its protein is CASRRDREFSYEQYF.

This chain's CDR3 is CASSPTSEMDRGNQPQHF. The CDR3 DNA is TGTGCCAGCTCACCGACCAGTGAGATGGACAGGGGCAATCAGCCCCAGCATTTT. The chain carries TRBV18 and TRBJ1-5; 8 positions agree with TRBD1. Germline CDR1 is KGHSH and CDR2 is LQKENI. The CDR3 extends over 18 amino acids. Trimming removed 3 bases from V and 2 bases from J; junction bases left unmatched: 12.

This clonotype has more than one count but fewer than ten. The genes are TRBV12-5 and TRBJ2-7, with 15 bases aligning to TRBD2. The CDR3 sequence is 18 residues long. The V gene end was trimmed by 1 base and the J gene end by 2 bases; junction bases not matched to a gene: 6. Germline CDR1 is LGHNT and CDR2 is FRNRAP. This CDR3 reads CASGLAGLAGGPAYEQYF. In nucleotides, the CDR3 is TGTGCTAGTGGTTTGGCCGGACTAGCGGGAGGGCCCGCCTACGAGCAGTACTTC.

This rearrangement joins TRBV7-9 to TRBJ2-7, with D hard to call. V lost 2 bases to trimming and J lost 2 bases, with 10 bases between them. The CDR3 is 14 amino acids. Germline V gene lookup returns CDR1 SEHNR and CDR2 FQNEAQ (reference sequence). The CDR3 spells CASSLTDLPYEQYF. CDR3 bases: TGTGCCAGCAGCTTAACCGACTTACCCTACGAGCAGTACTTC.

This chain uses TRBV6-6 with TRBJ2-5; 9 bases are a match to TRBD2. Germline V CDR1 and CDR2: MNHNY, SVGAGI (reference sequence). With 5 bases clipped from V and 5 bases from J, the junction kept 12 bases outside the gene matches. The CDR3 is 16 residues long. The CDR3 sequence is CASSDFSSGDGETQYF. CDR3 DNA sequence: TGTGCCAGCAGTGACTTTTCTAGCGGGGATGGGGAGACCCAGTACTTC.

This clonotype was counted a few times. This chain joins TRBV6-2 or TRBV6-3 and TRBJ2-7; 12 bases are shared with TRBD1. The trim removed 2 bases at V and 5 bases at J, leaving 1 base unmatched. Germline CDR1 MNHEY, CDR2 SVGEGT. The CDR3 contains 14 residues. CDR3 DNA: TGTGCCAGCAGTTACGGGACAGGGGGCAACGAGCAGTACTTC. It specifies CASSYGTGGNEQYF.

This clonotype occurred a few times. The chain combines TRBV29-1 with TRBJ2-1, with 12 positions matching TRBD1. In germline, CDR1 is SQVTM, CDR2 ANQGSEA. The CDR3 extends over 15 amino acids. V lost 6 bases to trimming and J lost 12 bases; unmatched junction nucleotides: 15. CDR3 DNA sequence: TGCAGCGTGGGTGGAGGGACAGGGGGCCTCACCGGGCAGTTCTTC. Its protein is CSVGGGTGGLTGQFF.

This clonotype was detected only a few times. The chain has TRBV5-4 and TRBJ2-1, with 9 bases fitting TRBD2. The trim removed 2 bases at V and 7 bases at J, leaving 7 bases unmatched. Germline assignment: CDR1 SGHNT and CDR2 YYREEE (reference sequence). The CDR3 is 15 residues long. The CDR3 region is CASSFVREGRNEQFF. The CDR3 DNA is TGTGCCAGCAGCTTCGTGCGGGAGGGCAGGAATGAGCAGTTCTTC.

The CDR3 nucleotides are TGTGCCACCAGCAGAGATCACCTGGACTCCGGTACGCAGTATTTT. This gives the protein CATSRDHLDSGTQYF. The chain joins TRBV15 to TRBJ2-3, with D maybe TRBD2 (5 bases). V dropped 0 bases and J dropped 8 bases, with 15 bases sitting between them. The germline CDR1 and CDR2 sequences are LNHNV and YYDKDF (reference sequence). The CDR3 loop spans 15 amino acids.

V is TRBV7-2 and J is TRBJ2-1, with 12 positions matching TRBD2. The CDR3 has 16 amino acids. V gave up 3 bases and J gave up 8 bases; unmatched junction bases: 8. Germline V lookup: CDR1 SGHTA, CDR2 FQGNSA. For the CDR3, the DNA is TGTGCCAGCAGCTTCGGACTAGCGGGGCGGCTACATGAGCAGTTCTTC. It codes for CASSFGLAGRLHEQFF.

The chain joins TRBV7-9 to TRBJ2-3, with 8 positions matching TRBD2. CDR3 size: 15 residues. Germline-derived CDR1 and CDR2 are SEHNR and FQNEAQ (reference sequence). Trimming took 5 bases from V and 1 from J; bases not matched to a gene: 5. The CDR3 loop reads CASSSLLAGTDTQYF. The CDR3 DNA follows: TGTGCCAGCAGCAGCTTACTAGCGGGCACAGATACGCAGTATTTT.

This clonotype was counted a few times. The chain carries TRBV3-1 and TRBJ1-4; D is unclear. CDR3 length: 12 residues. Trimming stripped 0 bases from V and 8 bases from J, with 4 bases between. Germline values: CDR1 LGHDT, CDR2 YNNKEL (reference sequence). The CDR3 loop reads CASSQDREKLFF. CDR3 DNA sequence: TGTGCCAGCAGCCAAGATCGGGAAAAACTGTTTTTT.

This clonotype was seen a handful of times. This rearrangement joins TRBV7-3 to TRBJ2-6; D is unresolved. Germline V gives CDR1 SGHTA, CDR2 FQGTGA. This CDR3 comprises 15 residues. Trimming removed 3 bases from V and 0 bases from J, with 6 bases in between. The CDR3 here is CASSLRFSGANVLTF. In DNA form, the CDR3 reads TGTGCCAGCAGCTTGAGGTTCTCTGGGGCCAACGTCCTGACTTTC.

The J gene is TRBJ1-2, the V gene TRBV5-4; TRBD1 might be the D (6 bases). Germline assignment: CDR1 SGHNT and CDR2 YYREEE (reference sequence). This CDR3 region has 16 residues. Trimming took 7 bases from V and 6 from J, leaving 25 bases between them. The CDR3 region has the DNA TGTGCCAGCGGCCGACCGGGGACATACGTTTCGGATGGCTACACCTTC. Translation gives CASGRPGTYVSDGYTF.

The chain uses TRBV29-1 and TRBJ2-1; 9 nucleotides match TRBD1. This CDR3 has 18 amino acids. The junction had 18 bases not matched to a gene; V was cut back by 4 bases and J by 5 bases. From germline, CDR1 is SQVTM and CDR2 ANQGSEA. CDR3 in amino acids: CSVVDVLSGTGIDNEQFF. The CDR3 nucleotides are TGCAGCGTTGTTGACGTTTTGAGTGGGACAGGGATCGACAATGAGCAGTTCTTC.

This clonotype was counted only a few times. This chain's CDR3 is CATSDLNYEQYF. As DNA, the CDR3 is TGTGCCACCAGTGATTTAAACTACGAGCAGTACTTC. The V call is TRBV24-1, the J call TRBJ2-7; unclear D gene. Looked up from germline, CDR1 is KGHDR and CDR2 is SFDVKD. Trimming pared 1 base from V and 3 bases from J, leaving 3 bases between. The CDR3 runs to 12 residues.

The gene calls are TRBV5-1 and TRBJ2-3, with D perhaps assigned TRBD1 or TRBD2 (6 bases each). This CDR3 is 16 amino acids long. Trimming pared 5 bases from V and 0 bases from J, leaving 16 bases between. CDR1 and CDR2 (germline): SGHRS, YFSETQ. This CDR3 is CASSPGAGLSTDTQYF. The CDR3 DNA reads as TGCGCCAGCAGTCCGGGGGCCGGCCTTAGCACAGATACGCAGTATTTT. Drawing the rest from reference TRBV5-1 and TRBJ2-3, the complete variable domain is KAGVTQTPRYLIKTRGQQVTLSCSPISGHRSVSWYQQTPGQGLQFLFEYFSETQRNKGNFPGRFSGRQFSNSRSEMNVSTLELGDSALYLCASSPGAGLSTDTQYFGPGTRLTVL.

This clonotype turned up a few times. The J gene is TRBJ1-2, the V gene TRBV19; the D is unclear. CDR1 is LNHDA, CDR2 SQIVND, per germline (reference sequence). V dropped 3 bases and J dropped 8 bases, with 10 bases sitting between them. The CDR3 extends over 12 amino acids. This chain's CDR3 is CASSIVPWGYTF. The CDR3 DNA is TGTGCCAGTAGTATCGTCCCCTGGGGCTACACCTTC.

This clonotype has a count of ten or more. The chain links TRBV7-6 to TRBJ1-4; D remains ambiguous. Germline CDR1 is SGHVS and CDR2 is FNYEAQ. The CDR3 contains 13 residues. V lost 3 bases, J lost 8 bases, and 10 bases lay in between. The chain's CDR3 is CASSLRVQEKLFF. The CDR3 DNA reads as TGTGCCAGCAGCTTGAGGGTGCAAGAAAAACTGTTTTTT.

The J gene is TRBJ2-7, the V gene TRBV20-1; D is uncertain. Germline CDR1 DFQATT, CDR2 SNEGSKA (reference sequence). The CDR3 is made up of 14 amino acids. The germline V and J ends were trimmed by 0 bases and 0 bases, with 9 bases remaining between them. CDR3 coding DNA: TGCAGTGCTAGAGATACAGCTAGCTCCTACGAGCAGTACTTC. Translation gives CSARDTASSYEQYF.

This clonotype has a handful of counts. The chain employs TRBV7-3 and TRBJ2-3; TRBD1 aligns across 10 bases. V gave up 5 bases and J gave up 7 bases; unmatched junction bases: 9. Germline values: CDR1 SGHTA, CDR2 FQGTGA. CDR3 size: 15 residues. Written as DNA, the CDR3 is TGTGCCAGCAGCGAAGGGACAGGGGCTGTATATACGCAGTATTTT. Residues: CASSEGTGAVYTQYF. Filled out from reference TRBV7-3 and TRBJ2-3, the complete variable domain reads GAGVSQTPSNKVTEKGKYVELRCDPISGHTALYWYRQSLGQGPEFLIYFQGTGAADDSGLPNDRFFAVRPEGSVSTLKIQRTERGDSAVYLCASSEGTGAVYTQYFGPGTRLTVL.

This clonotype appeared many times. CDR3 nucleotide sequence: TGCGCCAGCAGCTTGGAAGTTATCGGGGAGCTGTTTTTT. Its translation is CASSLEVIGELFF. The chain uses TRBV5-1 and TRBJ2-2; no clear D. Trimming pared 0 bases from V and 7 bases from J, leaving 7 bases between. CDR1 and CDR2 from the germline V gene are SGHRS and YFSETQ. There are 13 residues in the CDR3.

The genes are TRBV12-3 or TRBV12-4 and TRBJ1-1, with D hard to call. This CDR3 is 14 amino acids long. The germline V and J ends were trimmed by 0 bases and 3 bases, with 8 bases remaining between them. This CDR3 is CASSLARTHTEAFF. The CDR3 nucleotides are TGTGCCAGCAGTTTAGCGCGGACTCACACTGAAGCTTTCTTT.

The gene calls are TRBV5-4 and TRBJ2-3, with 11 bases fitting TRBD2. Trimming cost V 4 bases and J 6 bases; bases outside gene matches: 10. Germline CDR1 is SGHNT and CDR2 is YYREEE (reference sequence). There are 16 residues in the CDR3. CDR3 nucleotides: TGTGCCAGCAGCCCCTTAGTAGCGGGGGGGCCCGATACGCAGTATTTT. This sequence encodes CASSPLVAGGPDTQYF.

Ten or more counts support this clonotype. This chain links TRBV5-1 with TRBJ2-3; D gene uncertain. V was clipped by 4 bases and J by 2 bases, with 17 bases between them. The germline CDR1 and CDR2 sequences are SGHRS and YFSETQ. The CDR3 has 16 amino acids. As DNA, the CDR3 is TGCGCCAGCAGCGCCCGGGCCCCTTTCTCCACAGATACGCAGTATTTT. Amino acids: CASSARAPFSTDTQYF.

There are a few counts of this clonotype. The chain links TRBV5-1 to TRBJ2-7, with D perhaps TRBD1 (5 bases). The CDR3 runs 12 residues. Germline values: CDR1 SGHRS, CDR2 YFSETQ. V lost 4 bases, J lost 6 bases, and 11 bases lay in between. In nucleotides, the CDR3 is TGCGCCAGCAGCGAGCAGGGCGGCGAGCAGTACTTC. It codes for CASSEQGGEQYF.

This chain uses TRBV9 with TRBJ1-1; unclear D gene. Trimming pared 0 bases from V and 8 bases from J, leaving 20 bases between. Germline lookup yields CDR1 SGDLS and CDR2 YYNGEE. This CDR3 is built from 16 residues. Written as DNA, the CDR3 is TGTGCCAGCAGCGTAGGTACGGGATACAGTAAGGAGGAAGCTTTCTTT. Its translation is CASSVGTGYSKEEAFF. Full variable domain (remainder filled in from reference TRBV9 and TRBJ1-1): DSGVTQTPKHLITATGQRVTLRCSPRSGDLSVYWYQQSLDQGLQFLIQYYNGEERAKGNILERFSAQQFPDLHSELNLSSLELGDSALYFCASSVGTGYSKEEAFFGQGTRLTVV.

This clonotype was counted many times. V and J are TRBV5-1 and TRBJ1-2; TRBD1 matches 11 bases. Germline CDR1 reads SGHRS; CDR2 reads YFSETQ. The junction had 11 bases not matched to a gene; V was cut back by 4 bases and J by 6 bases. The CDR3 spans 16 residues. The CDR3, as DNA: TGCGCCAGCAGCCCCGGGACAGGGGGAAGTCGAGATGGCTACACCTTC. Its protein product is CASSPGTGGSRDGYTF. Full variable domain (remainder filled in from reference TRBV5-1 and TRBJ1-2): KAGVTQTPRYLIKTRGQQVTLSCSPISGHRSVSWYQQTPGQGLQFLFEYFSETQRNKGNFPGRFSGRQFSNSRSEMNVSTLELGDSALYLCASSPGTGGSRDGYTFGSGTRLTVV.

This clonotype was detected only a few times. J is TRBJ1-2 and V is TRBV12-2; TRBD1 is taken as the D call from the table, unchecked against the DNA. TRBV12-2 is classified as a pseudogene. This CDR3 has 16 residues. In DNA, the CDR3 is TGTGCAAGTCGCGCGGGGCCGTTGACAGGGCCTTATGGCTACACCTTC. Translating it yields CASRAGPLTGPYGYTF.

This chain uses TRBV4-1 with TRBJ1-1; D may be TRBD1 (5 bases). The V gene's germline CDR1 is MGHRA and CDR2 YSYEKL. The length of the CDR3 is 15 residues. Trimming took 3 bases from V and 4 from J, leaving 15 bases between them. This CDR3 reads CASSHITGFSTEAFF. Written as DNA, the CDR3 is TGCGCCAGCAGCCACATAACAGGCTTTTCCACTGAAGCTTTCTTT.

The chain combines TRBV21-1 with TRBJ1-2; the D call in the table, TRBD1, was not verified against the DNA. TRBV21-1 is noted as a pseudogene. This CDR3 is built from 13 residues. In DNA form, the CDR3 reads TGTGCCAGCCTCCGGGGTCTCTGCTATGGCTACACCTTC. Translation gives CASLRGLCYGYTF.